This T cell receptor beta chain was recovered during a study of Graves' ophthalmopathy and Graves' hyperthyroidism. From RNA, the CDR3 regions of TCR beta chains were amplified and sequenced. A first-round RT-PCR used HTBI primers, followed by a second-round multiplex PCR. Using its own MiXCR run on the multiplex PCR reads, TCRdb lists one record per CDR3 protein. This sample carries some 160,000 distinct CDR3 sequences, around 39% of them seen once, and the ten largest clones take around 8.9%. V was shortened by 1 base and J by 4 bases, with 10 bases between the two germline ends. The germline V gene has CDR1 SGHAT and CDR2 FQDESV (reference sequence). CDR3 length: 14 residues. Presentation of ophthalmopathy in the donors involved moderate-to-severe activity, CAS ≥3, NOSPECS ≥4 and a duration under 3 months.

The sequenced material came from peripheral blood. V and J are TRBV11-1 and TRBJ1-1, with D uncertain. This receptor was identified in a man under 40 with Graves' ophthalmopathy. The CDR3 DNA is TGTGCCAGCAGCTTAGGGTTGGTGAGCACTGAAGCTTTCTTT. This gives the protein CASSLGLVSTEAFF.